The 12 T cell receptor beta chains given below trace back to one sample, sequenced in a study of T cells in localized non-small cell lung cancer. Method: immunoSEQ multiplex PCR; TCRdb's copy keeps in-frame clones and lacks some. The sample comprises over 30,000 clones, under 90% of which are singletons, and about 3.8% rests with the top ten. The specimen was peripheral blood, collected before any cancer treatment. The receptors were gathered from a man between 40 and 70 years old with stage I lung adenocarcinoma.

The gene calls are TRBV11-2 and TRBJ1-2, with D unresolved. This CDR3 is built from 12 residues. Trimming took off 7 bases at V and 4 bases at J, with 10 bases between the two ends. The germline gives CDR1 SGHAT, CDR2 FQNNGV. The CDR3 is CASTYGPYGYTF. DNA for the CDR3: TGTGCCAGCACCTACGGGCCCTATGGCTACACCTTC.

This sequence joins TRBV5-4 and TRBJ2-7; the D gene is possibly TRBD2 (5 bases). The germline V gene has CDR1 SGHNT and CDR2 YYREEE (reference sequence). Trimming removed 1 base from V and 6 bases from J, with 11 bases in between. This CDR3 has 13 amino acids. As DNA, the CDR3 is TGTGCCAGCAGCTTGTCGGGGAAGGGCGAGCAGTACTTC. Translation: CASSLSGKGEQYF.

The chain couples TRBV9 to TRBJ2-3; TRBD1 aligns across 10 bases. V was pared by 3 bases and J by 6 bases, with 10 bases of the junction left unmatched. The CDR3 sequence is 16 residues long. Germline CDR1 reads SGDLS; CDR2 reads YYNGEE. This chain's CDR3 is CASSASRQGAMDTQYF. Written as DNA, the CDR3 is TGTGCCAGCAGCGCCTCCCGACAGGGGGCCATGGATACGCAGTATTTT.

The chain employs TRBV6-5 and TRBJ1-1, with D maybe TRBD1 (5 bases). V was shortened by 3 bases and J by 0 bases, with 14 bases between the two germline ends. CDR1 and CDR2 from the germline V gene are MNHEY and SVGAGI. The CDR3 sequence is 16 residues long. CDR3 loop: CASSYGQGGMNTEAFF. The CDR3 nucleotides read TGTGCCAGCAGTTATGGGCAGGGAGGAATGAACACTGAAGCTTTCTTT.

This chain joins TRBV5-5 and TRBJ1-3, with 7 nucleotides matching TRBD1. The CDR3 runs to 15 residues. V lost 4 bases to trimming and J lost 0 bases; unmatched junction nucleotides: 4. The V gene's germline CDR1 is SGHKS and CDR2 YYEKEE (reference sequence). The CDR3 sequence: CASSMGQLSGNTIYF. DNA for the CDR3: TGTGCCAGCAGCATGGGACAGCTCTCTGGAAACACCATATATTTT.

V is TRBV5-1 and J is TRBJ2-3, with 8 bases lining up with TRBD1. This CDR3 is 13 amino acids long. V lost 5 bases, J lost 1 base, and 0 bases stayed unmatched. Germline CDR1 reads SGHRS; CDR2 reads YFSETQ. CDR3 in amino acids: CASRDRGTDTQYF. The CDR3 coding sequence is TGCGCCAGCAGGGACAGGGGCACAGATACGCAGTATTTT.

The chain joins TRBV9 to TRBJ2-2; D ambiguous. The CDR3 sequence is 15 residues long. Germline CDR1 SGDLS, CDR2 YYNGEE. Trimming left V 0 bases short and J 4 bases short, with 10 bases between. The chain's CDR3 is CASSVAAAGTGELFF. The CDR3 coding sequence is TGTGCCAGCAGCGTAGCGGCGGCAGGCACCGGGGAGCTGTTTTTT.

This chain uses TRBV7-6 with TRBJ1-3, with 11 bases matching TRBD1. The CDR3 covers 20 residues. Germline V gene sequence: CDR1 SGHVS, CDR2 FNYEAQ. After removal of 6 bases from V and 0 bases from J, the junction contained 16 bases not matched to a gene. The DNA for the CDR3 is TGTGCCAGCAGTAAAACGGGACAGGGGGGCGTTGGTTCCTCTGGAAACACCATATATTTT. Translating it yields CASSKTGQGGVGSSGNTIYF. Full variable domain (remainder filled in from reference TRBV7-6 and TRBJ1-3): GAGVSQSPRYKVTKRGQDVALRCDPISGHVSLYWYRQALGQGPEFLTYFNYEAQQDKSGLPNDRFSAERPEGSISTLTIQRTEQRDSAMYRCASSKTGQGGVGSSGNTIYFGEGSWLTVV.

The chain couples TRBV7-7 to TRBJ2-5; TRBD2 matches at 7 bases. CDR1 SSHAT and CDR2 FNYEAQ come from the germline V gene (reference sequence). V dropped 2 bases and J dropped 1; count of bases not matched to a gene: 1. The CDR3 extends over 14 amino acids. The chain's CDR3 is CASSLSGTQETQYF. The CDR3 DNA follows: TGTGCCAGCAGCTTAAGCGGGACCCAAGAGACCCAGTACTTC.

This chain joins TRBV5-1 and TRBJ2-5; 7 bases map to TRBD1. Germline V gene sequence: CDR1 SGHRS, CDR2 YFSETQ. J gave up 5 bases and V 4 bases, and 8 bases lay outside the gene matches. This CDR3 is built from 14 residues. In nucleotides, the CDR3 is TGCGCCAGCAGCCCACAGGGGAATCCGGAGACCCAGTACTTC. As protein: CASSPQGNPETQYF.

The rearrangement uses TRBV7-2 and TRBJ1-4; D remains unclear. V dropped 5 bases and J dropped 8 bases, with 12 bases sitting between them. The CDR3 loop spans 13 amino acids. Germline V gene sequence: CDR1 SGHTA, CDR2 FQGNSA. The chain's CDR3 is CASSVAQREKLFF. The CDR3 DNA follows: TGTGCCAGCAGCGTTGCGCAAAGAGAAAAACTGTTTTTT.

In its sample, this clone was seen once. The chain carries TRBV6-6 and TRBJ1-2, with TRBD1 as a possible D gene (5 bases). CDR1 is MNHNY, CDR2 SVGAGI, per germline (reference sequence). Trimming took 0 bases from V and 2 from J, leaving 7 bases between them. The length of the CDR3 is 14 residues. The CDR3 region is CASSYSRQNYGYTF. Written as DNA, the CDR3 is TGTGCCAGCAGTTACTCGAGACAGAACTATGGCTACACCTTC.